A selection of T cell receptor beta chains follows, all from one sample in a study of shared clonotypes between healthy human individuals. Libraries were prepared by immunoSEQ multiplex PCR; TCRdb keeps only in-frame clonotypes and omits some of them. The profile shows a few million clones, 85% to 95% of them singletons. The sequenced material came from naive CD4+ T cells from PBMCs. The origin of the receptors is a man younger than 35 in good health. Some clones in this sample may be carry-over from other donors' samples. The CDR3 runs from the conserved cysteine through the conserved F or W. Each record gives: V gene, J gene, D gene, clone size, CDR3 DNA, CDR3 protein. The D gene is left open where the match is weak. Not all rows give a size; the values are once, few, many and, for expanded clones, a class.

v_gene: TRBV6-1; j_gene: TRBJ2-5; d_gene: NA; abundance: NA; CDR3nt: TGTGCCAGCAGGCGGGACCGCCAAGAGACCCAGTACTTC; CDR3aa: CASRRDRQETQYF
v_gene: TRBV10-3; j_gene: TRBJ2-7; d_gene: NA; abundance: once; CDR3nt: TGTGCCATCAGGGGACAAACCTACGAGCAGTACTTC; CDR3aa: CAIRGQTYEQYF
v_gene: TRBV28; j_gene: TRBJ2-1; d_gene: NA; abundance: NA; CDR3nt: TGTGCCAGCAGTTACTCGGGCTCCTACAATGAGCAGTTCTTC; CDR3aa: CASSYSGSYNEQFF
v_gene: TRBV28; j_gene: TRBJ2-5; d_gene: NA; abundance: NA; CDR3nt: TGTGCCAGCAGGAACCCTAGCGCACAAGAGACCCAGTACTTC; CDR3aa: CASRNPSAQETQYF
v_gene: TRBV2; j_gene: TRBJ2-5; d_gene: TRBD1; abundance: NA; CDR3nt: TGTGCCAGCAGTCGGGACAGGGGAGGGGAGACCCAGTACTTC; CDR3aa: CASSRDRGGETQYF
v_gene: TRBV2; j_gene: TRBJ2-1; d_gene: NA; abundance: NA; CDR3nt: TGTGCCAGCAGGACAGGATACAATGAGCAGTTCTTC; CDR3aa: CASRTGYNEQFF
v_gene: TRBV18; j_gene: TRBJ2-5; d_gene: NA; abundance: NA; CDR3nt: TGTGCCAGCTCACCTTCTCGAACACAAGAGACCCAGTACTTC; CDR3aa: CASSPSRTQETQYF
v_gene: TRBV19; j_gene: TRBJ2-2; d_gene: TRBD2; abundance: NA; CDR3nt: TGTGCCAGTATGAAAGCGGGGCTGAACACCGGGGAGCTGTTTTTT; CDR3aa: CASMKAGLNTGELFF
v_gene: TRBV5-4; j_gene: TRBJ2-2; d_gene: TRBD1; abundance: NA; CDR3nt: TGTGCCAGCAGCTTTCTAAAGGGGGCAAAGAACACCGGGGAGCTGTTTTTT; CDR3aa: CASSFLKGAKNTGELFF
v_gene: TRBV7-2; j_gene: TRBJ2-1; d_gene: NA; abundance: NA; CDR3nt: TGTGCCAGCAGCTTCCCGGACAATGAGCAGTTCTTC; CDR3aa: CASSFPDNEQFF
v_gene: TRBV4-1; j_gene: TRBJ1-1; d_gene: NA; abundance: few; CDR3nt: TGCGCCAGCAGCCAAGTTGGCACTGAAGCTTTCTTT; CDR3aa: CASSQVGTEAFF
v_gene: TRBV10-1; j_gene: TRBJ2-7; d_gene: TRBD2; abundance: NA; CDR3nt: TGCGCCAGCAGTGAGTCCCGGACTAGCGGAGAGCAGTACTTC; CDR3aa: CASSESRTSGEQYF
v_gene: TRBV11-1; j_gene: TRBJ2-1; d_gene: TRBD2; abundance: NA; CDR3nt: TGTGCCAGCAGCTCGGGGACTAGCGGCAATGAGCAGTTCTTC; CDR3aa: CASSSGTSGNEQFF
v_gene: TRBV19; j_gene: TRBJ2-7; d_gene: NA; abundance: NA; CDR3nt: TGTGCCAGTAGTATGCCCCACAGTCTATGGTACGAGCAGTACTTC; CDR3aa: CASSMPHSLWYEQYF
v_gene: TRBV7-3; j_gene: TRBJ2-3; d_gene: NA; abundance: NA; CDR3nt: TGTGCCAGCAGCTTAGCGGGGCACACAGATACGCAGTATTTT; CDR3aa: CASSLAGHTDTQYF
v_gene: TRBV5-8; j_gene: TRBJ2-7; d_gene: TRBD1; abundance: NA; CDR3nt: TGTGCCAGCAGCTTGGAGACAGGGAGCGAGCAGTACTTC; CDR3aa: CASSLETGSEQYF
v_gene: TRBV6-1; j_gene: TRBJ2-7; d_gene: TRBD1; abundance: NA; CDR3nt: TGTGCCAGCAGTGCATCCGGGACAGGGATTGAGCAGTACTTC; CDR3aa: CASSASGTGIEQYF
v_gene: TRBV5-1; j_gene: TRBJ1-1; d_gene: NA; abundance: few; CDR3nt: TGCGCCAGCAGCTTGGGGTCCGGGAAGAACACTGAAGCTTTCTTT; CDR3aa: CASSLGSGKNTEAFF
v_gene: TRBV10-3; j_gene: TRBJ2-5; d_gene: TRBD2; abundance: NA; CDR3nt: TGTGCCATCAGTCGTAGCGGGGTACAAGAGACCCAGTACTTC; CDR3aa: CAISRSGVQETQYF
v_gene: TRBV5-1; j_gene: TRBJ2-1; d_gene: TRBD1; abundance: NA; CDR3nt: TGCGCCAGCAGCGAACAGGGGCTTACAGGGTTCTACAATGAGCAGTTCTTC; CDR3aa: CASSEQGLTGFYNEQFF
v_gene: TRBV30; j_gene: TRBJ1-5; d_gene: TRBD1; abundance: NA; CDR3nt: TGTGCCTGGAGGACAGGGCCGGGGCCCCAGCATTTT; CDR3aa: CAWRTGPGPQHF
v_gene: TRBV12-5; j_gene: TRBJ2-5; d_gene: NA; abundance: NA; CDR3nt: TGTGCTAGTGACGACTCCCTTGACCAGAAGACCCAGTACTTC; CDR3aa: CASDDSLDQKTQYF
v_gene: TRBV5-1; j_gene: TRBJ2-5; d_gene: NA; abundance: NA; CDR3nt: TGCGCCAGCAAGGGACAAGAGACCCAGTACTTC; CDR3aa: CASKGQETQYF
v_gene: TRBV7-3; j_gene: TRBJ2-1; d_gene: TRBD2; abundance: once; CDR3nt: TGTGCCAGCAGCGCGGCATTAGCGGGAGAGCAGTTCTTC; CDR3aa: CASSAALAGEQFF
v_gene: TRBV30; j_gene: TRBJ1-1; d_gene: NA; abundance: NA; CDR3nt: TGTGCCTGGAGTTCCTGGAGGCTTGAAGCTTTCTTT; CDR3aa: CAWSSWRLEAFF
v_gene: TRBV7-9; j_gene: TRBJ1-2; d_gene: NA; abundance: few; CDR3nt: TGTGCCAGCAGGGGCTCGGTTGTAGATGGCTACACCTTC; CDR3aa: CASRGSVVDGYTF
v_gene: TRBV6-1; j_gene: TRBJ2-2; d_gene: NA; abundance: NA; CDR3nt: TGTGCCAGCAGTGACCTACAGGGTTTACTGTTTTTT; CDR3aa: CASSDLQGLLFF
v_gene: TRBV7-9; j_gene: TRBJ1-5; d_gene: NA; abundance: few; CDR3nt: TGTGCCAGCAGCTCCACGAGGTTAAGTCAGCCCCAGCATTTT; CDR3aa: CASSSTRLSQPQHF
v_gene: TRBV27; j_gene: TRBJ2-7; d_gene: NA; abundance: NA; CDR3nt: TGTGCCAGCCGCCGGGGGACAGCCTACGAGCAGTACTTC; CDR3aa: CASRRGTAYEQYF
v_gene: TRBV5-8; j_gene: TRBJ1-1; d_gene: NA; abundance: NA; CDR3nt: TGTGCCAGCAGCCCAAAGGGGATCGTTAGCCCTGAAGCTTTCTTT; CDR3aa: CASSPKGIVSPEAFF
v_gene: TRBV7-3; j_gene: TRBJ2-1; d_gene: NA; abundance: NA; CDR3nt: TGTGCCAGCAGCTTAACGGACAGCCTTTCCTACAATGAGCAGTTCTTC; CDR3aa: CASSLTDSLSYNEQFF
v_gene: TRBV28; j_gene: TRBJ2-7; d_gene: TRBD1; abundance: NA; CDR3nt: TGTGCCAGCAGTGGGGACAGGGGGATAAACGAGCAGTACTTC; CDR3aa: CASSGDRGINEQYF
v_gene: TRBV2; j_gene: TRBJ2-5; d_gene: NA; abundance: NA; CDR3nt: TGTGCCAGCAGTCGAAGACGGAAACAAGAGACCCAGTACTTC; CDR3aa: CASSRRRKQETQYF
v_gene: TRBV5-6; j_gene: TRBJ2-3; d_gene: TRBD1; abundance: NA; CDR3nt: TGTGCCAGCACCAAAACCCGGGACAGGGTGACAGATACGCAGTATTTT; CDR3aa: CASTKTRDRVTDTQYF
v_gene: TRBV11-2; j_gene: TRBJ2-2; d_gene: NA; abundance: NA; CDR3nt: TGTGCCAGCAGCCCCCGGGTTGGGGTTTATACCGGGGAGCTGTTTTTT; CDR3aa: CASSPRVGVYTGELFF
v_gene: TRBV28; j_gene: TRBJ1-2; d_gene: NA; abundance: NA; CDR3nt: TGTGCCAGCAGACCAGGGACCTACTATGGCTACACCTTC; CDR3aa: CASRPGTYYGYTF
v_gene: TRBV5-4; j_gene: TRBJ2-7; d_gene: NA; abundance: once; CDR3nt: TGTGCCAGCAGCCAATCAGGAGGGTTTCCGCAGTACTTC; CDR3aa: CASSQSGGFPQYF
v_gene: TRBV2; j_gene: TRBJ1-2; d_gene: NA; abundance: NA; CDR3nt: TGTGCCAGCAGTGTTCAAAGGGTAGGGTTTGGCTACACCTTC; CDR3aa: CASSVQRVGFGYTF
v_gene: TRBV2; j_gene: TRBJ2-3; d_gene: TRBD2; abundance: once; CDR3nt: TGTGCCAGCAGTGAATTGGGGGGGTCCTACACAGATACGCAGTATTTT; CDR3aa: CASSELGGSYTDTQYF
v_gene: TRBV9; j_gene: TRBJ1-1; d_gene: TRBD1; abundance: NA; CDR3nt: TGTGCCAGCAGCGTAACCGGACAGGGCGGGACTGAAGCTTTCTTT; CDR3aa: CASSVTGQGGTEAFF
v_gene: TRBV11-2; j_gene: TRBJ2-5; d_gene: NA; abundance: NA; CDR3nt: TGTGCCAGCAGCAGTGATTCAGGGGATTGGGAGACCCAGTACTTC; CDR3aa: CASSSDSGDWETQYF
v_gene: TRBV19; j_gene: TRBJ1-1; d_gene: NA; abundance: few; CDR3nt: TGTGCCACCACACAGGAATCTGAAGCTTTCTTT; CDR3aa: CATTQESEAFF
v_gene: TRBV9; j_gene: TRBJ1-1; d_gene: NA; abundance: NA; CDR3nt: TGTGCCAGCAGCGTAGTGGAGAGGAACACTGAAGCTTTCTTT; CDR3aa: CASSVVERNTEAFF
v_gene: TRBV7-6; j_gene: TRBJ2-7; d_gene: NA; abundance: NA; CDR3nt: TGTGCCAGCAGCGTAGGGTCTTCCTACGAGCAGTACTTC; CDR3aa: CASSVGSSYEQYF
v_gene: TRBV5-1; j_gene: TRBJ2-5; d_gene: TRBD1; abundance: NA; CDR3nt: TGCGCCAGCAGCTCCGGACAGGGGCATTTGGAGACCCAGTACTTC; CDR3aa: CASSSGQGHLETQYF
v_gene: TRBV2; j_gene: TRBJ2-5; d_gene: TRBD1; abundance: few; CDR3nt: TGTGCCAGCAGTGGGACAGGGCAAGAGACCCAGTACTTC; CDR3aa: CASSGTGQETQYF
v_gene: TRBV7-9; j_gene: TRBJ2-1; d_gene: NA; abundance: once; CDR3nt: TGTGCCAGCAGCTTAATAGCGGACAATGAGCAGTTCTTC; CDR3aa: CASSLIADNEQFF
v_gene: TRBV2; j_gene: TRBJ1-5; d_gene: NA; abundance: NA; CDR3nt: TGTGCCAGCAGTGAATCGGGGTTTAGCAATCAGCCCCAGCATTTT; CDR3aa: CASSESGFSNQPQHF
v_gene: TRBV29-1; j_gene: TRBJ2-3; d_gene: TRBD2; abundance: NA; CDR3nt: TGCAGCGCGATTGGACTAGCGGGACTCACAGATACGCAGTATTTT; CDR3aa: CSAIGLAGLTDTQYF
v_gene: TRBV6-5; j_gene: TRBJ2-7; d_gene: TRBD2; abundance: NA; CDR3nt: TGTGCCAGCAGTCAAACTAGCGGGAGCCCCTACGAGCAGTACTTC; CDR3aa: CASSQTSGSPYEQYF
v_gene: TRBV7-3; j_gene: TRBJ1-5; d_gene: NA; abundance: NA; CDR3nt: TGTGCCAGCAGCTTATCGCGCAATCAGCCCCAGCATTTT; CDR3aa: CASSLSRNQPQHF
v_gene: TRBV7-2; j_gene: TRBJ2-1; d_gene: NA; abundance: NA; CDR3nt: TGTGCCAGCAGCTTAGATCGGGGTAGCTCCTACAATGAGCAGTTCTTC; CDR3aa: CASSLDRGSSYNEQFF
v_gene: TRBV6-5; j_gene: TRBJ1-3; d_gene: NA; abundance: NA; CDR3nt: TGTGCCAGCAGTTACCGTACAGGGCACCAGGGAAACACCATATATTTT; CDR3aa: CASSYRTGHQGNTIYF
v_gene: TRBV7-9; j_gene: TRBJ2-7; d_gene: TRBD2; abundance: NA; CDR3nt: TGTGCCAGCAGCCCTCGGACTAGCCTCTACCACGAGCAGTACTTC; CDR3aa: CASSPRTSLYHEQYF
v_gene: TRBV29-1; j_gene: TRBJ2-5; d_gene: TRBD2; abundance: NA; CDR3nt: TGCAGCGTTGAAGATTTAGCGGGAGAGACCCAGTACTTC; CDR3aa: CSVEDLAGETQYF